The present TCR beta chain was sequenced within a study of cytomegalovirus exposure and HLA in healthy donors. The CDR3 length is 18 residues. The germline CDR1 and CDR2 sequences are SGHVS and FNYEAQ. V was cut by 0 bases and J by 4 bases, with 16 bases left in between. The method was immunoSEQ multiplex PCR; TCRdb's version includes in-frame clones alone and lacks a portion of them. The table lists roughly 140,000 clones, just over 85% of them singletons. Sequenced sample: PBMCs. This sequence originates from a woman aged 18-29 years in good health and CMV-seropositive. The rearrangement uses TRBV7-6 and TRBJ2-6; no firm D call. This CDR3 reads CASSLARSGWKGANVLTF. CDR3 DNA sequence: TGTGCCAGCAGCTTAGCAAGGTCAGGTTGGAAGGGGGCCAACGTCCTGACTTTC.